The entry that follows covers one TCR beta chain sequence. Enrolled prospectively were adult allogeneic hematopoietic cell transplant recipients whose graft-versus-host disease was steroid-refractory. The data were taken from a study of tissue T cells after allogeneic stem cell transplantation. Profiling relied on immunoSEQ multiplex PCR, and the TCRdb table lists in-frame clones only, not all of them. The sample lists over 3,000 clones; 60% to 80% were seen once. CDR1 is SGHRS, CDR2 YFSETQ, per germline. The CDR3 sequence is 15 residues long. V was clipped by 4 bases and J by 0 bases, with 11 bases between them.

The input for sequencing was small intestine tissue, taken at autopsy. This chain links TRBV5-1 with TRBJ2-1; unclear D gene. The receptor's source is a male patient at least 60 years old with steroid-refractory graft-versus-host disease after an allogeneic stem cell transplant. The graft donor may have given rise to some T cells. DNA for the CDR3: TGCGCCAGCAGCGATGGAGAGAGCTCCTACAATGAGCAGTTCTTC. Protein: CASSDGESSYNEQFF. The complete variable domain, with remaining parts taken from reference TRBV5-1 and TRBJ2-1, reads KAGVTQTPRYLIKTRGQQVTLSCSPISGHRSVSWYQQTPGQGLQFLFEYFSETQRNKGNFPGRFSGRQFSNSRSEMNVSTLELGDSALYLCASSDGESSYNEQFFGPGTRLTVL.